These T cell receptor beta chains were read from a single sample in a study of identical twins. One entry per CDR3 protein results from TCRdb running MiXCR on the 5' RACE reads. The repertoire holds under 250,000 distinct CDR3 sequences, 9.4% seen once, with 4.5% to 5.5% in the top ten. Sequenced input: memory (CD45RO+) T cells sorted from blood. These receptors all come from a woman under 30 in good health. Both conserved end residues are part of each CDR3. Fields, in order: clone size, J gene, V gene, D gene, CDR3 protein, CDR3 DNA. A D gene is named only where the DNA matches it firmly. Size tells how often a clone was seen (once, few, many) or the class of an expanded clone, and some rows leave it out.

NA,TRBJ2-2,TRBV6-5,NA,CASSYYRLANTGELFF,TGTGCCAGCAGTTACTATCGCCTCGCGAACACCGGGGAGCTGTTTTTT
few,TRBJ1-2,TRBV12-3/TRBV12-4,NA,CASSTGSGANYGYTF,TGTGCCAGCAGTACCGGGTCGGGGGCGAACTATGGCTACACCTTC
NA,TRBJ1-1,TRBV18,NA,CASSPGWNTEAFF,TGTGCCAGCTCACCGGGGTGGAATACTGAAGCTTTCTTT
few,TRBJ1-1,TRBV3-1,NA,CASSPRTWNTEAFF,TGTGCCAGCAGCCCCCGAACCTGGAACACTGAAGCTTTCTTT
NA,TRBJ1-6,TRBV5-6,NA,CASSPVGSNSPLHF,TGTGCCAGCAGCCCGGTGGGGTCAAATTCACCCCTCCACTTT
few,TRBJ2-1,TRBV7-6,NA,CASRFDAASSYNEQFF,TGTGCCAGCAGATTTGACGCGGCGAGCTCCTACAATGAGCAGTTCTTC
few,TRBJ2-1,TRBV18,TRBD2,CASSPRTSGSLEQFF,TGTGCCAGCTCACCACGGACTAGCGGGAGCTTAGAGCAGTTCTTC
NA,TRBJ2-3,TRBV12-3/TRBV12-4,TRBD2,CAFSLATQGSGTTDTQYF,TGTGCCTTCAGTTTAGCAACTCAAGGTAGCGGGACCACAGATACGCAGTATTTT
many,TRBJ2-7,TRBV27,TRBD1,CASSRTGSYEQYF,TGTGCCAGCAGTCGGACAGGGAGCTACGAGCAGTACTTC
many,TRBJ2-5,TRBV25-1,NA,CASSGRRRGGGETQYF,TGTGCCAGCAGTGGTCGGAGAAGGGGAGGTGGAGAGACCCAGTACTTC
NA,TRBJ2-7,TRBV5-1,NA,CASSYVATGYEQYF,TGCGCCAGCAGCTATGTAGCGACCGGGTACGAGCAGTACTTC
few,TRBJ2-1,TRBV24-1,TRBD2,CATSDATSGKYNEQFF,TGTGCCACCAGTGATGCGACTAGCGGGAAGTACAATGAGCAGTTCTTC
few,TRBJ2-7,TRBV20-1,TRBD1,CSARDLGQEGYEQYF,TGCAGTGCTAGAGACTTGGGACAGGAGGGGTACGAGCAGTACTTC
many,TRBJ1-2,TRBV5-1,TRBD1,CASSLAQGGYGYTF,TGCGCCAGCAGCTTGGCACAGGGGGGCTATGGCTACACCTTC
few,TRBJ2-1,TRBV7-2,NA,CASSLQEYNEQFF,TGTGCCAGCAGCTTGCAAGAGTACAATGAGCAGTTCTTC
NA,TRBJ2-7,TRBV2,NA,CASYQGSGYEQYF,TGTGCCAGCTACCAGGGGTCCGGCTACGAGCAGTACTTC
NA,TRBJ1-1,TRBV3-1,NA,CASSQGPGNTEAFF,TGTGCCAGCAGCCAAGGTCCGGGGAACACTGAAGCTTTCTTT
NA,TRBJ1-4,TRBV20-1,NA,CSALTGTNEKLFF,TGCAGTGCCCTAACAGGAACTAATGAAAAACTGTTTTTT
few,TRBJ2-5,TRBV20-1,TRBD2,CSARDFERELGETQYF,TGCAGTGCTAGAGATTTTGAGCGGGAGCTAGGAGAGACCCAGTACTTC
NA,TRBJ2-7,TRBV4-3,NA,CASSQDPLTPYEQYF,TGCGCCAGCAGCCAAGATCCCTTAACCCCCTACGAGCAGTACTTC
few,TRBJ1-1,TRBV9,NA,CASSVTGKTEAFF,TGTGCCAGCAGCGTTACAGGGAAAACTGAAGCTTTCTTT
few,TRBJ2-7,TRBV6-1,NA,CASRRVGGSDEQYF,TGTGCCAGCAGACGCGTAGGGGGGAGCGACGAGCAGTACTTC
many,TRBJ1-4,TRBV20-1,NA,CSAQSVEEKLFF,TGCAGTGCCCAATCAGTGGAGGAAAAACTGTTTTTT
many,TRBJ1-1,TRBV9,NA,CASSEDGYTEAFF,TGTGCCAGCAGCGAGGACGGATACACTGAAGCTTTCTTT
few,TRBJ1-1,TRBV5-1,NA,CASSSLLGNTEAFF,TGCGCCAGCAGCTCGTTACTCGGGAACACTGAAGCTTTCTTT
many,TRBJ1-3,TRBV28,NA,CASSLQGSRNTIYF,TGTGCCAGCAGTTTGCAGGGGTCGAGAAACACCATATATTTT
many,TRBJ2-5,TRBV3-1,NA,CASSQVETQYF,TGTGCCAGCAGCCAAGTGGAGACCCAGTACTTC
NA,TRBJ1-2,TRBV7-2,NA,CASSLTGVTGYTF,TGTGCCAGCAGCTTGACCGGGGTCACTGGCTACACCTTC
many,TRBJ2-1,TRBV6-2/TRBV6-3,NA,CASSSATSPSAITEQFF,TGTGCCAGCAGCTCCGCCACTAGTCCCAGCGCTATTACCGAGCAGTTCTTC
NA,TRBJ2-1,TRBV10-1,NA,CASSESSGSYYNEQFF,TGCGCCAGCAGTGAGTCGAGCGGGTCTTACTACAATGAGCAGTTCTTC